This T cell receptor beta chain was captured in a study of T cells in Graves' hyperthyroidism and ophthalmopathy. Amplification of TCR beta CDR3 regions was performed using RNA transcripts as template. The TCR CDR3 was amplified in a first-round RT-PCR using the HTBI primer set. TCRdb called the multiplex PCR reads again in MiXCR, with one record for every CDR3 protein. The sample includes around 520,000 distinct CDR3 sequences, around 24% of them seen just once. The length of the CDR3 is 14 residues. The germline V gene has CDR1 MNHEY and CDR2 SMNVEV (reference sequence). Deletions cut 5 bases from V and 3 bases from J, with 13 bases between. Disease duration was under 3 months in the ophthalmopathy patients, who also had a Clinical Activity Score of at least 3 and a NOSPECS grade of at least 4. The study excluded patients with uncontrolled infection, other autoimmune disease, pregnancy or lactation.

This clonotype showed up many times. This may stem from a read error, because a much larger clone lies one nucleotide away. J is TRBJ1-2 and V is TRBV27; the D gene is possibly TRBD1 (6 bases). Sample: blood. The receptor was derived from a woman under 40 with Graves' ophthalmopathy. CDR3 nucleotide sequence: TGTGCCAGCAGTAGACAGGAAGGGGACTATGGCTACACCTTC. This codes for CASSRQEGDYGYTF.